This TCR beta chain was profiled in a study of cytomegalovirus exposure and HLA in healthy donors. Whole-study findings and limits: Later, TCR association rates were found to vary by HLA locus, highest for DRB1 and lowest for HLA-C. Among the sequence variants, a highly shared cluster was likely an artifact of sequencing.

In the case of this clone: Antigen specificity is unknown.

The V end lost 4 bases, the J end lost 0 bases, and 10 bases lay between the germline ends. This CDR3 spans 15 amino acids. The germline gives CDR1 SGHTA, CDR2 FQGNSA. PCR primers comprised 60 Vbeta and 13 Jbeta primers. Clones were read by immunoSEQ multiplex PCR, and TCRdb kept only the in-frame ones, dropping some. The table lists around 130,000 clones. The receptor's source is a woman aged 35 to 49 in good health and CMV-seronegative. The sequencing sample was made of PBMCs. V and J are TRBV7-2 and TRBJ1-3; D gene ambiguous. The CDR3 is CASSSRVYSGNTIYF. In DNA, the CDR3 is TGTGCCAGCAGCTCGAGGGTTTACTCTGGAAACACCATATATTTT.